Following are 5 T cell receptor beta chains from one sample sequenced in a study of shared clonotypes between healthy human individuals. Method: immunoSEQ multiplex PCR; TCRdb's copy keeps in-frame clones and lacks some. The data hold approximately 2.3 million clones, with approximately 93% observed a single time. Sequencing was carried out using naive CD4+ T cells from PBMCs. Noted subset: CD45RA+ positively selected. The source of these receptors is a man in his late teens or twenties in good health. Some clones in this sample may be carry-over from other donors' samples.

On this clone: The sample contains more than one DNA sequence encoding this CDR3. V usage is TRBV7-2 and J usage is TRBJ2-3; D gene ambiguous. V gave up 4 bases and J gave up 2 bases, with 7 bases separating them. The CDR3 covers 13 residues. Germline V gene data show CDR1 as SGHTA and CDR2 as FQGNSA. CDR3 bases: TGTGCCAGCAGCTCTCCCTACACAGATACGCAGTATTTT. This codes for CASSSPYTDTQYF.

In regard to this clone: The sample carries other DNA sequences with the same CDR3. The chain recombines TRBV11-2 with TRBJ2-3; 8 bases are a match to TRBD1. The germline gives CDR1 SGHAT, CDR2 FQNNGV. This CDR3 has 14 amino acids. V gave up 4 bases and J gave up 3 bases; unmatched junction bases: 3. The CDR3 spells CASSWDRSTDTQYF. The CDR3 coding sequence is TGTGCCAGCAGCTGGGACAGGTCGACAGATACGCAGTATTTT.

The chain's CDR3 is CAWSDRGDRQPQHF. The CDR3 nucleotides read TGTGCCTGGAGCGACAGGGGGGACCGGCAGCCCCAGCATTTT. The chain combines TRBV30 with TRBJ1-5; 9 nucleotides agree with TRBD1. V shed 3 bases and J 7 bases; nucleotides not matched to a gene: 7. CDR1 is GTSNPN, CDR2 SVGIG, per germline (reference sequence). This CDR3 is 14 amino acids long.

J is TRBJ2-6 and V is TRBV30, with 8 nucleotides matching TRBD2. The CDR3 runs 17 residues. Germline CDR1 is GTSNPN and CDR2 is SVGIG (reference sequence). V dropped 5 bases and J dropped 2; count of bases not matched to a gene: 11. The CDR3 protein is CAWVPNPGGAGANVLTF. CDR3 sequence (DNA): TGTGCCTGGGTACCTAACCCGGGAGGGGCTGGGGCCAACGTCCTGACTTTC.

CDR3 DNA sequence: TGTGCCAGCAGCCCCGGACTAGCGGGAACGAATGAGCAGTTCTTC. It is translated as CASSPGLAGTNEQFF. The J gene is TRBJ2-1, the V gene TRBV9; TRBD2 matches 12 bases. The CDR3 loop spans 15 amino acids. Germline lookup yields CDR1 SGDLS and CDR2 YYNGEE. The ends lost 4 bases at V and 7 bases at J; junction bases unmatched: 6.